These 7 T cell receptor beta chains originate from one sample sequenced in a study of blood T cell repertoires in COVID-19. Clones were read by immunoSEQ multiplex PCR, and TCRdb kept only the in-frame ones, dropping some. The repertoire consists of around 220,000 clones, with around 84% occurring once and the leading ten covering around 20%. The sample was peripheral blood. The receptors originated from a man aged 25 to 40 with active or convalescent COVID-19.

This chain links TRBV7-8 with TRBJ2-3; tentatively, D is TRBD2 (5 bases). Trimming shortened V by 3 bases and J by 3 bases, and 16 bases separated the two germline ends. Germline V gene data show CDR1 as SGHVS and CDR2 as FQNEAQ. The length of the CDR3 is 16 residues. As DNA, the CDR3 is TGTGCCAGCAGCTTCTCCCACGGTGGGAGTACAGATACGCAGTATTTT. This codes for CASSFSHGGSTDTQYF.

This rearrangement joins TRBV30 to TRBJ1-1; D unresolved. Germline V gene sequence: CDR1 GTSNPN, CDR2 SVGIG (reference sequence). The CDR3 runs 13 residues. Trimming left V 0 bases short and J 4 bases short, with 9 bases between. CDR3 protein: CAWSVGGSTEAFF. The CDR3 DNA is TGTGCCTGGAGTGTGGGCGGGTCCACTGAAGCTTTCTTT. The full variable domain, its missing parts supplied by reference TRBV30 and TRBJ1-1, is SQTIHQWPATLVQPVGSPLSLECTVEGTSNPNLYWYRQAAGRGLQLLFYSVGIGQISSEVPQNLSASRPQDRQFILSSKKLLLSDSGFYLCAWSVGGSTEAFFGQGTRLTVV.

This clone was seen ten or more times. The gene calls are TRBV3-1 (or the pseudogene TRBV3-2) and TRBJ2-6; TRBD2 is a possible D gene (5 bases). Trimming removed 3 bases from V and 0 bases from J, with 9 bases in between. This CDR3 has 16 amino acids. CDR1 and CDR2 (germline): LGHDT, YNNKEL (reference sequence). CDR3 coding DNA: TGTGCCAGCAGCCACGGGGTGACCTCTGGGGCCAACGTCCTGACTTTC. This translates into CASSHGVTSGANVLTF.

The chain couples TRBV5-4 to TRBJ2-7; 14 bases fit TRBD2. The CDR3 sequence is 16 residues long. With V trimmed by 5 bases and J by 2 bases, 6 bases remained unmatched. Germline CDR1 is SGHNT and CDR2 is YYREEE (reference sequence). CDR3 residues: CASSLGLAGGTYEQYF. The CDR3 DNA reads TGTGCCAGCAGTCTAGGACTAGCGGGAGGAACCTACGAGCAGTACTTC.

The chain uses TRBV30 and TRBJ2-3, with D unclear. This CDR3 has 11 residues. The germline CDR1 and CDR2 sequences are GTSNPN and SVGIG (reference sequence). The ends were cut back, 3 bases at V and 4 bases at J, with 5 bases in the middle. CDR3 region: CAWSPSDTQYF. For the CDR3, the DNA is TGTGCCTGGAGCCCATCAGATACGCAGTATTTT.

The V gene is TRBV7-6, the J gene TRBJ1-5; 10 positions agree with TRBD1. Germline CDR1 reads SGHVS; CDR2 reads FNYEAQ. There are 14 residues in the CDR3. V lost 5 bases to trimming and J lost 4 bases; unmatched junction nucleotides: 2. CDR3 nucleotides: TGTGCCAGCAGCCCGGGACAGGGGAATCAGCCCCAGCATTTT. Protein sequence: CASSPGQGNQPQHF.

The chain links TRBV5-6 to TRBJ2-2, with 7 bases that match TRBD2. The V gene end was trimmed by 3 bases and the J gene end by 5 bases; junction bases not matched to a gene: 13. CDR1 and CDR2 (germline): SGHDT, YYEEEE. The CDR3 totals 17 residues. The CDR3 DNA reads TGTGCCAGCAGCTGGATAGCGGGTCCTGGGCGGACCGGGGAGCTGTTTTTT. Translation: CASSWIAGPGRTGELFF.